Below are 20 T cell receptor beta chains sequenced from a single sample in a study of shared clonotypes between healthy human individuals. Using immunoSEQ multiplex PCR, the repertoire was profiled, and TCRdb retains in-frame clones only, with some absent. Of about 2.4 million clones listed, roughly 93% were seen once; the top ten hold approximately 0.35%. Specimen: naive CD4+ T cells from PBMCs. Regarding subset: CD45RA+ positively selected. The source of these receptors is a man aged 18 to 30 in good health. Some clones in this sample may be carry-over from other donors' samples.

This chain uses TRBV4-3 with TRBJ2-1; TRBD2 matches at 12 bases. This CDR3 is built from 16 residues. With 4 bases clipped from V and 10 bases from J, the junction kept 11 bases outside the gene matches. CDR1 LGHNA and CDR2 YSLEER come from the germline V gene. The CDR3 region is CASSLGLAGLRGEQFF. In nucleotides, the CDR3 is TGCGCCAGCAGCCTCGGACTAGCGGGACTCCGCGGGGAGCAGTTCTTC.

About this clone: At one boundary the junction diverges from the germline segment, which might be a read error. The DNA for the CDR3 is TGTGTCAGCAGCTTAGTTGTGGTGACTAGCTCGGGATACGAGCAGTACTTC. Its protein product is CVSSLVVVTSSGYEQYF. The chain has TRBV11-2 and TRBJ2-7, with 7 bases matching TRBD2. The CDR3 totals 17 residues. Germline loops: CDR1 SGHAT, CDR2 FQNNGV.

CDR3 bases: TGTGCCAGCAGTGACAGGGTCGGGGAGACCCAGTACTTC. Translated: CASSDRVGETQYF. The chain recombines TRBV28 with TRBJ2-5; 7 nucleotides line up with TRBD1. Germline CDR1 is MDHEN and CDR2 is SYDVKM. Trimming cost V 5 bases and J 5 bases; bases outside gene matches: 5. This CDR3 region has 13 residues.

In this sample, this clone turned up once. The genes are TRBV10-3 and TRBJ2-2; the D is unclear. Trimming shortened V by 8 bases and J by 2 bases, and 9 bases separated the two germline ends. Germline V gives CDR1 ENHRY, CDR2 SYGVKD. This CDR3 comprises 13 residues. DNA of the CDR3: TGTGCCATCTCCCCACCTAACACCGGGGAGCTGTTTTTT. Encoded protein: CAISPPNTGELFF.

V is TRBV28 and J is TRBJ2-5; TRBD1 is a possible D gene (6 bases). The germline V gene has CDR1 MDHEN and CDR2 SYDVKM. V gave up 2 bases and J gave up 3 bases, with 13 bases separating them. This CDR3 has 15 amino acids. CDR3 in DNA: TGTGCCAGCAGTTTAAGAGTGGCAGGGGAAGAGACCCAGTACTTC. Protein product: CASSLRVAGEETQYF.

V is TRBV10-1 and J is TRBJ2-2; D is possibly TRBD1 (5 bases). Trimming shortened V by 6 bases and J by 6 bases, and 11 bases separated the two germline ends. Germline V gives CDR1 WNHNN, CDR2 SYGVQD (reference sequence). The CDR3 totals 13 residues. For the CDR3, the DNA is TGCGCCAGCAGAAGCAGGGTTGCCGGGGAGCTGTTTTTT. It yields the protein CASRSRVAGELFF.

This clone was picked up a small number of times. The junction shows a germline mismatch at one end, possibly a read error. The CDR3 loop is CASSYDGEELFF. CDR3 nucleotide sequence: TGTGCCAGCAGCTACGACGGTGAAGAACTGTTTTTT. The V call is TRBV7-9, the J call TRBJ1-4; D not certain. The CDR3 length is 12 residues. Germline CDR1 reads SEHNR; CDR2 reads FQNEAQ (reference sequence).

The rearrangement uses TRBV9 and TRBJ1-4, with a possible D match to TRBD1 (5 bases). V shed 0 bases and J shed 5 bases, with 14 bases lying between them. This CDR3 has 16 residues. Germline V lookup: CDR1 SGDLS, CDR2 YYNGEE. The CDR3 protein is CASSVEWGRENEKLFF. The CDR3 nucleotides are TGTGCCAGCAGCGTAGAATGGGGGAGGGAGAATGAAAAACTGTTTTTT.

The J gene is TRBJ2-1, the V gene TRBV19; TRBD2 matches at 11 bases. The CDR3 is 17 residues long. The trim removed 5 bases at V and 3 bases at J, leaving 9 bases unmatched. CDR1 and CDR2 from the germline V gene are LNHDA and SQIVND (reference sequence). CDR3 amino acids: CASSPRLGTSGYNEQFF. The CDR3 DNA is TGTGCCAGTAGTCCTCGACTGGGGACTAGCGGCTACAATGAGCAGTTCTTC.

In nucleotides, the CDR3 is TGTGCCAGCAGCTTAATTGCGATGGCCCACTCACGGTTCTTC. Amino acid sequence: CASSLIAMAHSRFF. V usage is TRBV7-8 and J usage is TRBJ2-1; D remains unclear. The ends were cut back, 2 bases at V and 15 bases at J, with 20 bases in the middle. CDR1 and CDR2 (germline): SGHVS, FQNEAQ. This CDR3 comprises 14 residues.

The chain couples TRBV7-9 to TRBJ2-5, with D perhaps matching TRBD1 (7 bases). This CDR3 is built from 16 residues. Trimming left V 2 bases short and J 1 base short, with 14 bases between. Per the germline V gene, CDR1 is SEHNR and CDR2 is FQNEAQ (reference sequence). The CDR3 reads CASSLSWRDSQETQYF. The CDR3 DNA follows: TGTGCCAGCAGCTTAAGCTGGCGGGACAGCCAAGAGACCCAGTACTTC.

In its sample, this clone was seen a few times. Other DNA variants within this sample encode the same CDR3. The chain links TRBV18 to TRBJ2-3; 10 nucleotides line up with TRBD1. Unmatched junction bases numbered 0, after V lost 0 bases and J lost 3 bases. This CDR3 is 15 amino acids long. Germline V CDR1 and CDR2: KGHSH, LQKENI. Here the CDR3 DNA reads TGTGCCAGCTCACCACCGGGACAGGGGACAGATACGCAGTATTTT. Encoded protein: CASSPPGQGTDTQYF.

V is TRBV28 and J is TRBJ2-1; 8 bases map to TRBD2. After removal of 8 bases from V and 3 bases from J, the junction contained 9 bases not matched to a gene. The CDR3 runs to 15 residues. Germline-derived CDR1 and CDR2 are MDHEN and SYDVKM. CDR3 region: CASGIAGRNYNEQFF. CDR3 nucleotides: TGTGCCAGCGGCATAGCGGGGCGAAACTACAATGAGCAGTTCTTC.

The chain combines TRBV18 with TRBJ1-4; D ambiguous. Germline assignment: CDR1 KGHSH and CDR2 LQKENI. Trimming pared 0 bases from V and 8 bases from J, leaving 10 bases between. The CDR3 totals 14 residues. The CDR3 is CASSPPMAREKLFF. CDR3 DNA: TGTGCCAGCTCACCACCGATGGCGAGGGAAAAACTGTTTTTT.

The chain carries TRBV28 and TRBJ2-1; 8 nucleotides agree with TRBD2. The CDR3 has 15 residues. Germline assignment: CDR1 MDHEN and CDR2 SYDVKM. V trimming: 6 bases; J trimming: 8 bases; junction bases outside the gene matches: 12. CDR3 nucleotides: TGTGCCAGCAGACAGACCGGGACTAGTCAGTATGAGCAGTTCTTC. It yields the protein CASRQTGTSQYEQFF.

V usage is TRBV9 and J usage is TRBJ2-3; 12 positions match TRBD2. Looked up from germline, CDR1 is SGDLS and CDR2 is YYNGEE. This CDR3 contains 17 residues. V dropped 0 bases and J dropped 3; count of bases not matched to a gene: 5. CDR3 loop: CASSVGTTSGGTDTQYF. Written as DNA, the CDR3 is TGTGCCAGCAGCGTAGGGACGACTAGCGGGGGAACAGATACGCAGTATTTT.

The chain carries TRBV19 and TRBJ1-2; D not certain. V lost 4 bases to trimming and J lost 4 bases, with 4 bases between them. Per the germline V gene, CDR1 is LNHDA and CDR2 is SQIVND (reference sequence). This CDR3 region has 11 residues. CDR3 in DNA: TGTGCCAGTAGTACAATCTATGGCTACACCTTC. Residues: CASSTIYGYTF.

This clone was detected only once. The gene calls are TRBV7-2 and TRBJ1-4, with 9 bases fitting TRBD1. After removal of 5 bases from V and 6 bases from J, the junction contained 10 bases not matched to a gene. This CDR3 is 16 amino acids long. Germline loops: CDR1 SGHTA, CDR2 FQGNSA. CDR3 in DNA: TGTGCCAGCAGCCCAGGGCGGGGACAGGGTGATGAAAAACTGTTTTTT. Its translation is CASSPGRGQGDEKLFF.

The chain carries TRBV30 and TRBJ2-1; D is perhaps TRBD2 (6 bases). Germline CDR1 is GTSNPN and CDR2 is SVGIG (reference sequence). The CDR3 runs to 13 residues. Deletions cut 4 bases from V and 6 bases from J, with 13 bases between. The CDR3 sequence is CAWTWARGNEQFF. Here the CDR3 DNA reads TGTGCCTGGACGTGGGCGCGGGGCAATGAGCAGTTCTTC.

This chain joins TRBV7-3 and TRBJ1-3; D possibly corresponds to TRBD1 (5 bases). The CDR3 covers 13 residues. Per germline, CDR1 SGHTA and CDR2 FQGTGA. V was cut by 4 bases and J by 4 bases, with 8 bases left in between. Here the CDR3 DNA reads TGTGCCAGCAGCTCGGGGCAGGGAAACACCATATATTTT. Amino acids: CASSSGQGNTIYF. Complete variable domain (other parts from reference TRBV7-3 and TRBJ1-3): GAGVSQTPSNKVTEKGKYVELRCDPISGHTALYWYRQSLGQGPEFLIYFQGTGAADDSGLPNDRFFAVRPEGSVSTLKIQRTERGDSAVYLCASSSGQGNTIYFGEGSWLTVV.